This T cell receptor beta chain emerged from a study of blood T cell repertoires in COVID-19. Study as a whole: From T cells, B-cell-depleted T cells, or PBMCs came the material, which was cDNA or gDNA.

The CDR3 extends over 11 amino acids. The germline V gene encodes CDR1 GTSNPN and CDR2 SVGIG (reference sequence). V gave up 4 bases and J gave up 3 bases, with 6 bases separating them. Assay used: immunoSEQ multiplex PCR; TCRdb lists only in-frame clones, some missing. The table lists tens of thousands of clones, roughly 87% of them singletons. The V gene is TRBV30, the J gene TRBJ1-1; D perhaps matches TRBD1 (5 bases). The TCR comes from a human donor with acute or convalescent COVID-19. The donor label of this sample is uncertain. The sample was peripheral blood. This CDR3 is CAWTGYTEAFF. The DNA for the CDR3 is TGTGCCTGGACAGGGTACACTGAAGCTTTCTTT.